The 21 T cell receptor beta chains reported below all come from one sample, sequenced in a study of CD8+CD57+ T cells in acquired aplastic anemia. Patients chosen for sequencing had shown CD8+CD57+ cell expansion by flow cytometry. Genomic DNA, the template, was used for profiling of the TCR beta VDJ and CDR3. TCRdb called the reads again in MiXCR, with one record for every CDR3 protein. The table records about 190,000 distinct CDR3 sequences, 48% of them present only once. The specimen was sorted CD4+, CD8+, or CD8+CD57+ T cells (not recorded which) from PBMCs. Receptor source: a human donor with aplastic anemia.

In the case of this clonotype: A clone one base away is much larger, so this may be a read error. In nucleotides, the CDR3 is TGTGCCAGCAGCTTAGAGAGGTTTCCAGATACGCAGTATTTT. Translated, it gives CASSLERFPDTQYF. The genes are TRBV7-3 and TRBJ2-3, with D hard to call. The CDR3 covers 14 residues. CDR1 and CDR2 from the germline V gene are SGHTA and FQGTGA. V was pared by 2 bases and J by 4 bases, with 10 bases between.

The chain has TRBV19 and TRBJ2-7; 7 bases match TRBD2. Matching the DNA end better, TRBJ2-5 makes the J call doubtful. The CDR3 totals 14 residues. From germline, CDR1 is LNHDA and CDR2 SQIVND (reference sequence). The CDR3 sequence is CASSIEGGFETQYF. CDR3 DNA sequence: TGTGCCAGTAGTATAGAGGGGGGGTTCGAGACCCAGTACTTC.

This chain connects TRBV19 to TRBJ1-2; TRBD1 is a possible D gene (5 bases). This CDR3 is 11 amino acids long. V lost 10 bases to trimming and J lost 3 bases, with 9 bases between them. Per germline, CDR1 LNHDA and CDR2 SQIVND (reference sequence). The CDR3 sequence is CANQGDYGYTF. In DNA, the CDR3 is TGTGCCAACCAGGGAGACTATGGCTACACCTTC.

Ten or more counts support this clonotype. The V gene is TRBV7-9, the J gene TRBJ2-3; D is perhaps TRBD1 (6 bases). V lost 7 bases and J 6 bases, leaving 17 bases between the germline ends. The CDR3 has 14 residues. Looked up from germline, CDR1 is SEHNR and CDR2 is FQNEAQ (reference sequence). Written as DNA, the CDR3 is TGTGCCAGCACCAAACAGGGTGTAGAGGATACGCAGTATTTT. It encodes CASTKQGVEDTQYF.

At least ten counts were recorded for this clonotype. This CDR3 reads CASSLTPLANYGYTF. The DNA for the CDR3 is TGCGCCAGCAGCTTGACGCCCTTAGCTAACTATGGCTACACCTTC. The chain has TRBV5-1 and TRBJ1-2; no reliable D call. This CDR3 has 15 amino acids. Looked up from germline, CDR1 is SGHRS and CDR2 is YFSETQ. V lost 1 base and J lost 0, with 10 bases in between. Complete variable domain (other parts from reference TRBV5-1 and TRBJ1-2): KAGVTQTPRYLIKTRGQQVTLSCSPISGHRSVSWYQQTPGQGLQFLFEYFSETQRNKGNFPGRFSGRQFSNSRSEMNVSTLELGDSALYLCASSLTPLANYGYTFGSGTRLTVV.

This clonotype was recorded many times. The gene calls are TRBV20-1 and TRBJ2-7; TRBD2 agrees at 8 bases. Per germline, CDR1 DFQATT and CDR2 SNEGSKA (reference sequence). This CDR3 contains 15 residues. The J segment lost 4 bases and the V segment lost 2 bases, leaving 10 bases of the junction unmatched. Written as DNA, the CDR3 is TGCAGTGCTAGAAGTCCCGGCGGGAGGAATTACGAGCAGTACTTC. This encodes CSARSPGGRNYEQYF.

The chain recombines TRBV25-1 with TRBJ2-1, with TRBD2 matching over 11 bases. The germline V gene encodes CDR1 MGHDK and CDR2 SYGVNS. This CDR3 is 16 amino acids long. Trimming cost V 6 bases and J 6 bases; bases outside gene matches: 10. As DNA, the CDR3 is TGTGCCAGCAGATATTCCGGGACTAGCGGAATCAATGAGCAGTTCTTC. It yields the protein CASRYSGTSGINEQFF.

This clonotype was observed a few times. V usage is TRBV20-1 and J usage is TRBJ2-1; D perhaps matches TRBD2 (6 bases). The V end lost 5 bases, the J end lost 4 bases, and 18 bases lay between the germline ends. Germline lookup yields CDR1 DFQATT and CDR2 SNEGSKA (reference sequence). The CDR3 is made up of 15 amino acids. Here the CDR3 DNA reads TGCAGTGCTCTCACCGGGACTGGAACATACAATGAGCAGTTCTTC. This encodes CSALTGTGTYNEQFF.

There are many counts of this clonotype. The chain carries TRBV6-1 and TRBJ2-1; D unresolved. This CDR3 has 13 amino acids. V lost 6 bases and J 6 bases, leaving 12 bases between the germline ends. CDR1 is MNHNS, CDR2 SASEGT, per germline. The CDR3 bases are TGTGCCAGCAGGGATCTCGGGCGCAATGAGCAGTTCTTC. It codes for CASRDLGRNEQFF.

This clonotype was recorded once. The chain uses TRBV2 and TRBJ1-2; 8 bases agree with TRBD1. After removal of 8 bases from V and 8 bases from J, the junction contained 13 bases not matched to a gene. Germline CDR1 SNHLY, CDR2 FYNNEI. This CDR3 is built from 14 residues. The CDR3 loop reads CASSTGTGGAGYTF. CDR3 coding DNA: TGTGCCAGCTCAACCGGGACAGGAGGCGCAGGCTACACCTTC.

The CDR3 sequence is CASSQFVHGPQHF. In DNA form, the CDR3 reads TGTGCCAGCAGCCAATTCGTACACGGCCCCCAGCATTTT. The rearrangement joins TRBV5-6 to TRBJ1-5; D ambiguous. The CDR3 covers 13 residues. V shed 4 bases and J shed 10 bases, with 15 bases lying between them. Germline V gene sequence: CDR1 SGHDT, CDR2 YYEEEE.

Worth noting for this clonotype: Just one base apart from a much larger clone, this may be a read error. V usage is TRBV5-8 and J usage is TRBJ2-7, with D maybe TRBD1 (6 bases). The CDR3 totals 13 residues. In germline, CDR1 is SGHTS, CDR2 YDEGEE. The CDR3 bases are TGTGCCTGCAGCTTTAACGGACAGCTCGAGCAGTACTTC. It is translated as CACSFNGQLEQYF. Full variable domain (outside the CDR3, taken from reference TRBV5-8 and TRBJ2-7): EAGVTQSPTHLIKTRGQQATLRCSPISGHTSVYWYQQALGLGLQFLLWYDEGEERNRGNFPPRFSGRQFPNYSSELNVNALELEDSALYLCACSFNGQLEQYFGPGTRLTVT.

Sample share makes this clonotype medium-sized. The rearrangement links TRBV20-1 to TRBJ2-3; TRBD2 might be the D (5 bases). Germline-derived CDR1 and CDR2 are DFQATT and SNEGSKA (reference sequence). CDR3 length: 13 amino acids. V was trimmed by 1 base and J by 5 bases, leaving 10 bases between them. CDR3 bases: TGCAGTGCTAGAGGAGAGGGCATAGATACGCAGTATTTT. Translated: CSARGEGIDTQYF.

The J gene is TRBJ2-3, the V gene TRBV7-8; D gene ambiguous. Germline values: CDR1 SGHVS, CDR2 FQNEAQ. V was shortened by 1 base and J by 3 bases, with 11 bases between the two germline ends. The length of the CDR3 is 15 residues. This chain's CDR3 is CASSLGDLGTDTQYF. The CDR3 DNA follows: TGTGCCAGCAGCTTAGGTGATCTGGGAACAGATACGCAGTATTTT. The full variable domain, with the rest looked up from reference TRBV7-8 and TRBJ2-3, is GAGVSQSPRYKVAKRGQDVALRCDPISGHVSLFWYQQALGQGPEFLTYFQNEAQLDKSGLPSDRFFAERPEGSVSTLKIQRTQQEDSAVYLCASSLGDLGTDTQYFGPGTRLTVL.

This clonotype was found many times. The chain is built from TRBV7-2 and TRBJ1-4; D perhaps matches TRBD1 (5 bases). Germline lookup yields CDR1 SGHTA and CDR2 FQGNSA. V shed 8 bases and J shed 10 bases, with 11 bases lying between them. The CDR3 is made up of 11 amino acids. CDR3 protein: CASLGGGKLFF. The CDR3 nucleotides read TGTGCCAGCCTTGGGGGAGGAAAACTGTTTTTT. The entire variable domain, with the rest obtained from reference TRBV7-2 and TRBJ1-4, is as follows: GAGVSQSPSNKVTEKGKDVELRCDPISGHTALYWYRQSLGQGLEFLIYFQGNSAPDKSGLPSDRFSAERTGGSVSTLTIQRTQQEDSAVYLCASLGGGKLFFGSGTQLSVL.

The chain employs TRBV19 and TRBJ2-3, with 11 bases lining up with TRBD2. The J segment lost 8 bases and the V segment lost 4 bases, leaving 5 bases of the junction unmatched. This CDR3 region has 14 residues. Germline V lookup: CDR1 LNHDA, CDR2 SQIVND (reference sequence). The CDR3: CASSTGLAGGTQYF. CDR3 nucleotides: TGTGCCAGTAGTACCGGACTAGCGGGCGGTACGCAGTATTTT.

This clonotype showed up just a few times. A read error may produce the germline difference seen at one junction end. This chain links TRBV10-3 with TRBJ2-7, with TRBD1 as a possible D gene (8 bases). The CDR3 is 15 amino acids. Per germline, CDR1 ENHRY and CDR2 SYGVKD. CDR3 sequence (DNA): TGTGCCAGCAGTTCGCTCTACAGGGGGGGGTACGAGCAGTACTTC. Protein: CASSSLYRGGYEQYF.

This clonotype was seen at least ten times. For the CDR3, the DNA is TGTGCCAGCAGTTCGCTAGCGGGGGAGACCCAGTACTTC. This gives the protein CASSSLAGETQYF. The chain links TRBV6-2 or TRBV6-3 to TRBJ2-5; 9 bases are a match to TRBD2. J gave up 5 bases and V 4 bases, and 2 bases lay outside the gene matches. The CDR3 length is 13 residues. Germline V gene data show CDR1 as MNHEY and CDR2 as SVGEGT.

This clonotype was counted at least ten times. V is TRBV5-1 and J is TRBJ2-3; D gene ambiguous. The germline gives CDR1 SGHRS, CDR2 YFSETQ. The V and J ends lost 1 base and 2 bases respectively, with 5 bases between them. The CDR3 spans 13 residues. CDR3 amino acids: CASSLSPTDTQYF. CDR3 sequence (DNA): TGCGCCAGCAGCTTGTCGCCCACAGATACGCAGTATTTT.

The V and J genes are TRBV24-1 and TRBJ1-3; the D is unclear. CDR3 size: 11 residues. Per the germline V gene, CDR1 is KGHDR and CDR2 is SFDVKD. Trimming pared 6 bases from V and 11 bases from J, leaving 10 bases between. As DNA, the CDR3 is TGTGCCACCAGTTATGGAAATGCCATATATTTT. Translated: CATSYGNAIYF.

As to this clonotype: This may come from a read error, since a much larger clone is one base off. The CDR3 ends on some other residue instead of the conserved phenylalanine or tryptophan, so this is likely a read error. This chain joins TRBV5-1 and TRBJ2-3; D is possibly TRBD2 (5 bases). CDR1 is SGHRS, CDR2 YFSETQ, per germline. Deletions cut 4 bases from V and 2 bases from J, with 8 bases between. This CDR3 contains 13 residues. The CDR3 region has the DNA TGCGCCAGCAGCGGGAGTAACACAGATACGCAGTATCTT. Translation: CASSGSNTDTQYL.